This T cell receptor beta chain was identified in a study of OX40 agonist ivuxolimab in advanced cancers. The wider study: Ivuxolimab, an agonist antibody against OX40 (CD134), was given to patients. Study-wide findings and caveats: It was not determined which antigens were specifically recognized by the peripheral T cells that had undergone clonal expansion. The study observed clonal expansion of CD4+ and CD8+ blood T cells by week 6 at 0.1 to 3.0 mg/kg.

The CDR3 spans 16 residues. The germline CDR1 and CDR2 sequences are SSHAT and FNYEAQ (reference sequence). Sequenced by immunoSEQ multiplex PCR; TCRdb stores in-frame clones only, minus some. Among roughly 80,000 clones listed, around 80% were seen once. Turning to this clone: As yet, its antigen is unknown. The junction does not match germline at one end; this may be a read error.

With autoimmune disease history or systemic immunosuppression, patients were excluded. The clonotype comes from an adult with an advanced solid tumor such as melanoma, head and neck, liver or kidney cancer. The sequences come from CD4+ or CD8+ T cells sorted from blood, collected in a trial of the OX40 agonist ivuxolimab. The rearrangement links TRBV7-7 to TRBJ2-2, with D perhaps TRBD2 (5 bases). The CDR3 loop reads CASSLATAPNTGELFF. CDR3 bases: TGTGCTAGCAGCTTAGCGACTGCTCCGAACACCGGGGAGCTGTTTTTT.